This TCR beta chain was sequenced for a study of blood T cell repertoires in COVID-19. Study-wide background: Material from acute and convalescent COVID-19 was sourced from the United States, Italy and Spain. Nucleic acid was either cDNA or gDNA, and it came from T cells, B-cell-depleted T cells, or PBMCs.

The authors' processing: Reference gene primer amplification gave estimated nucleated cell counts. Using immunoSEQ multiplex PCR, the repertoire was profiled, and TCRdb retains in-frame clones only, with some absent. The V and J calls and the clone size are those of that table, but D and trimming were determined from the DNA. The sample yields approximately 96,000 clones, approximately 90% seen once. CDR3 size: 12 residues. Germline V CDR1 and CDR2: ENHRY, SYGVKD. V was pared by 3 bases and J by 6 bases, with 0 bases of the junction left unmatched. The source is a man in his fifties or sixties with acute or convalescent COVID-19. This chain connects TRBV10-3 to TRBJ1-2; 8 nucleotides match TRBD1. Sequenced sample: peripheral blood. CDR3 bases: TGTGCCATCAGTGAACAGGGGGATGGCTACACCTTC. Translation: CAISEQGDGYTF.